The clone carrying this TCR beta chain came up many times. What it binds is not known. In germline, CDR1 is SGHRS, CDR2 YFSETQ. The CDR3 has 15 amino acids. Trimming cost V 4 bases and J 4 bases; bases outside gene matches: 5. Each CDR3 protein is one row after TCRdb ran MiXCR on the multiplex PCR reads. This sample has 130,000 or so distinct CDR3 sequences, with 20% to 25% found just once. This sample is part of a study of breast tumors, draining lymph nodes, adjacent tissues. Study-level points and caveats: Luminal-like breast cancer showed significantly higher tumor–nontumor repertoire similarity than basal-like. Tumors had less TCR diversity than lymph nodes, more than nontumor tissue.

Axillary draining lymph nodes of breast cancer patients supplied the node samples. The chain couples TRBV5-1 to TRBJ1-3; 10 nucleotides align to TRBD1. The material sequenced was axillary lymph node tissue. This clonotype was obtained from a female donor with breast cancer. Some clones in this sample may be carry-over from other donors' samples. The CDR3 loop reads CASSQQTGGGNTIYF. The CDR3 DNA sequence: TGCGCCAGCAGCCAACAGACAGGGGGCGGAAACACCATATATTTT. The variable domain in full, with the rest retrieved from reference TRBV5-1 and TRBJ1-3, is KAGVTQTPRYLIKTRGQQVTLSCSPISGHRSVSWYQQTPGQGLQFLFEYFSETQRNKGNFPGRFSGRQFSNSRSEMNVSTLELGDSALYLCASSQQTGGGNTIYFGEGSWLTVV.